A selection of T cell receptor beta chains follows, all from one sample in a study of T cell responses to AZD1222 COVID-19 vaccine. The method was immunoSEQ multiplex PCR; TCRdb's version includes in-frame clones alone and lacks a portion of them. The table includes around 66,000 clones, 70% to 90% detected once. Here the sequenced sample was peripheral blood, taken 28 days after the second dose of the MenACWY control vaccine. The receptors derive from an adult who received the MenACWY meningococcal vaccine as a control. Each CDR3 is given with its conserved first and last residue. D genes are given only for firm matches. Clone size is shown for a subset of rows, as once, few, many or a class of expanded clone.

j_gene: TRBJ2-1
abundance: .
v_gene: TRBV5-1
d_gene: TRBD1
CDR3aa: CASSLAGTDDNEQFF
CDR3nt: TGCGCCAGCAGCTTGGCCGGGACAGATGACAATGAGCAGTTCTTC

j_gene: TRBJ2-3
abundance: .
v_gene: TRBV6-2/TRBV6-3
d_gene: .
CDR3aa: CASSLPLGNTDTQYF
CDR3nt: TGTGCCAGCAGCCTCCCCCTGGGGAACACAGATACGCAGTATTTT

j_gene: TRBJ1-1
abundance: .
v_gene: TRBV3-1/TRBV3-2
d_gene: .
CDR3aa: CASSQATGGWTFF
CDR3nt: TGTGCCAGCAGCCAGGCAACCGGGGGTTGGACTTTCTTT

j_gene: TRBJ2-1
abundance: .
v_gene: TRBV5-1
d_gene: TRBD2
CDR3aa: CASSRLAGPNEQFF
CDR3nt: TGCGCCAGCAGTCGACTAGCGGGCCCCAATGAGCAGTTCTTC

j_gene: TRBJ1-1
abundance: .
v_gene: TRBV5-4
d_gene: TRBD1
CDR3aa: CASSAGGTEAFF
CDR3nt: TGTGCCAGCAGTGCAGGGGGAACTGAAGCTTTCTTT

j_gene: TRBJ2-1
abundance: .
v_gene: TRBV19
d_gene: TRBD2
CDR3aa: CASSMARDYNNEQFF
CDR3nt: TGTGCCAGTAGTATGGCCCGGGACTACAACAATGAGCAGTTCTTC

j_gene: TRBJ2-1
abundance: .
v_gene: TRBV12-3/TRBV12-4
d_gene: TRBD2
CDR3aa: CASSFNLAAEQFF
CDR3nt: TGTGCCAGCAGTTTTAATCTAGCGGCGGAGCAGTTCTTC

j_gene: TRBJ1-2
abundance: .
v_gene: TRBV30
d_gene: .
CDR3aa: CAWSHTRVGDGYTF
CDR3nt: TGTGCCTGGAGTCATACCCGGGTTGGAGATGGCTACACCTTC

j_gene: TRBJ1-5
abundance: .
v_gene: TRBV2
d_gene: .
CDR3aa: CASSNDQPQHF
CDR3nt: TGTGCCAGCAGTAATGACCAGCCCCAGCATTTT

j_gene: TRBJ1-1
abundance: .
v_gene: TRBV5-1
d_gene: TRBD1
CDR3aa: CASSQTGMNTEAFF
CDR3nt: TGCGCCAGCAGCCAGACAGGGATGAACACTGAAGCTTTCTTT

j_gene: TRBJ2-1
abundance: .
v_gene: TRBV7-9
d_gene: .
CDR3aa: CASSLAQRGGGDEQFF
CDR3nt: TGTGCCAGCAGCTTAGCGCAACGCGGGGGCGGAGATGAGCAGTTCTTC

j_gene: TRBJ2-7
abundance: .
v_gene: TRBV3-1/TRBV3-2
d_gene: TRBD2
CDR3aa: CASSQGLAGTYEQYF
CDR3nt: TGTGCCAGCAGCCAAGGCCTAGCGGGCACCTACGAGCAGTACTTC

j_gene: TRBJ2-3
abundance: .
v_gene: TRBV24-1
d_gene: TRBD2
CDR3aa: CATSDPNTSGTDTQYF
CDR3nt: TGTGCCACCAGTGACCCCAACACTAGCGGCACAGATACGCAGTATTTT

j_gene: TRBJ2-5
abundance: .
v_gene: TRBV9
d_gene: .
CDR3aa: CAGRARQETQYF
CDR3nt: TGTGCCGGGAGAGCGAGACAAGAGACCCAGTACTTC

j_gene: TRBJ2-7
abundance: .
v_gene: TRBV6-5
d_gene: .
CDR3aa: CASSYMYKAHEQYF
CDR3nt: TGTGCCAGCAGTTACATGTACAAGGCCCACGAGCAGTACTTC

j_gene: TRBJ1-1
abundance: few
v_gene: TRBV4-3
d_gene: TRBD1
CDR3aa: CASSLHRGLGTEAFF
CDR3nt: TGCGCCAGCAGCCTTCACAGGGGGCTGGGCACTGAAGCTTTCTTT

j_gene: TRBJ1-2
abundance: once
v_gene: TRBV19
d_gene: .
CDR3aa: CASSIVEAGAPGYTF
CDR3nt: TGTGCCAGTAGTATAGTCGAGGCAGGGGCTCCTGGCTACACCTTC

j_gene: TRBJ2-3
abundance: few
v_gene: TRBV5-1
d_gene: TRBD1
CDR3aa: CASSSPTGVSTDTQYF
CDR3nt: TGCGCCAGCAGCTCCCCGACAGGGGTGAGCACAGATACGCAGTATTTT

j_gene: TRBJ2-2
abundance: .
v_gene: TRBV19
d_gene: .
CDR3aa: CASSIGAAYLTGELFF
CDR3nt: TGTGCCAGTAGTATCGGGGCGGCCTACCTCACCGGGGAGCTGTTTTTT

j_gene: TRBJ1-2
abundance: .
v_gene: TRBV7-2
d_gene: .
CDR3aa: CASSLEQGLGYTF
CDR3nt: TGTGCCAGCAGCTTAGAACAGGGTCTTGGCTACACCTTC

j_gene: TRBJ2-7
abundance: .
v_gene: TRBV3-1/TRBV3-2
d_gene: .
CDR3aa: CASSPTDNEQYF
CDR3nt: TGTGCCAGCAGCCCCACAGACAACGAGCAGTACTTC

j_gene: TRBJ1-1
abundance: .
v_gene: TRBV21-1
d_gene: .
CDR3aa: CASSPYSWTASSQNTEAFF
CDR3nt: TGTGCCAGCAGCCCCTACTCCTGGACAGCCTCAAGTCAGAACACTGAAGCTTTCTTT

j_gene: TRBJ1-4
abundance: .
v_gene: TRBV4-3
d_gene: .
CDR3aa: CASSHPDALGEKLFF
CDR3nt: TGCGCCAGCAGCCACCCGGACGCCCTTGGGGAAAAACTGTTTTTT

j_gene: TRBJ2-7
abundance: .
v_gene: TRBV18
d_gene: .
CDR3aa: CASSLTDTYEQYF
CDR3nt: TGTGCCAGCTCATTGACAGACACCTACGAGCAGTACTTC

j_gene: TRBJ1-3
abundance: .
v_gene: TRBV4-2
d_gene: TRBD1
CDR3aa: CASSRTGGSGNTIYF
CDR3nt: TGTGCCAGCAGTAGGACAGGCGGGTCTGGAAACACCATATATTTT

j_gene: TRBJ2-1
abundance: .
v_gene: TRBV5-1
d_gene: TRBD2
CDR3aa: CASSLQPRGRNEQFF
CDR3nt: TGCGCCAGCAGCTTGCAACCGCGGGGGAGGAATGAGCAGTTCTTC

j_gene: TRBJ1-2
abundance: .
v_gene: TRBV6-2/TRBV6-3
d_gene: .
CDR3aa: CASSYSGTPYGYTF
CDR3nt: TGTGCCAGCAGTTACTCCGGGACACCCTATGGCTACACCTTC

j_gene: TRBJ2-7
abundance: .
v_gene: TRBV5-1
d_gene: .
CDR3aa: CASSSTGLPWEQYF
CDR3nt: TGCGCCAGCAGCTCCACGGGACTCCCGTGGGAGCAGTACTTC

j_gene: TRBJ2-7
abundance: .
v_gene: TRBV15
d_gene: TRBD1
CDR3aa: CATRRDRGNYEQYF
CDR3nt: TGTGCCACCAGAAGGGACAGGGGAAACTACGAGCAGTACTTC

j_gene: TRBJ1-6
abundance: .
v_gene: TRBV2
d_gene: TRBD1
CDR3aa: CASRQGAVYYNSPLHF
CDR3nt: TGTGCCAGCCGTCAGGGGGCGGTCTACTATAATTCACCCCTCCACTTT

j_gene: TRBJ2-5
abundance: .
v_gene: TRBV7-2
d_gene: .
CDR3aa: CASSLGGGPLYF
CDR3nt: TGTGCCAGCAGCTTAGGAGGCGGCCCGTTGTACTTC

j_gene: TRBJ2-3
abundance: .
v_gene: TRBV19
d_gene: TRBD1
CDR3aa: CASSPPGGRTQYF
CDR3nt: TGTGCCAGTAGTCCTCCAGGGGGAAGGACGCAGTATTTT

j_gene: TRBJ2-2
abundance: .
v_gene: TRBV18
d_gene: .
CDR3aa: CASSPGQGGTGELFF
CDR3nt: TGTGCCAGCTCACCCGGCCAGGGGGGCACCGGGGAGCTGTTTTTT

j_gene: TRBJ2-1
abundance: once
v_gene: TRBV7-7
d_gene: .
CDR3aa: CASSRELSSYNEQFF
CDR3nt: TGTGCCAGCAGCCGAGAACTTAGCTCCTACAATGAGCAGTTCTTC

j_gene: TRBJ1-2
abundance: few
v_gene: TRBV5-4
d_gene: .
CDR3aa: CASSLPKQDYGYTF
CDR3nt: TGTGCCAGCAGCTTGCCAAAACAGGACTATGGCTACACCTTC

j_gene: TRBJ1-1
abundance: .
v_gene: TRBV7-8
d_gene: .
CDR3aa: CASSLVFPNTEAFF
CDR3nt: TGTGCCAGCAGCTTAGTATTTCCAAACACTGAAGCTTTCTTT

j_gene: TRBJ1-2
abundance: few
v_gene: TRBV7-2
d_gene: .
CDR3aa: CASSLGGGGYTF
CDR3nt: TGTGCCAGCAGCTTGGGGGGTGGCGGCTACACCTTC

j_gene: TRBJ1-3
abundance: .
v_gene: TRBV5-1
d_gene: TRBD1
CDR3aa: CASSLDRATSGNTIYF
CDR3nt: TGCGCCAGCAGCTTAGACAGGGCGACCTCTGGAAACACCATATATTTT

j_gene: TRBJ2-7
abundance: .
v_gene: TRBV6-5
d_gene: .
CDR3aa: CASWRGGVPYEQYF
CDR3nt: TGTGCCAGCTGGAGGGGGGGGGTGCCCTACGAGCAGTACTTC

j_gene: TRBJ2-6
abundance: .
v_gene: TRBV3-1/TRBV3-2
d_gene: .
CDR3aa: CASSQDSSGANVLTF
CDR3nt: TGTGCCAGCAGCCAAGATTCGTCTGGGGCCAACGTCCTGACTTTC

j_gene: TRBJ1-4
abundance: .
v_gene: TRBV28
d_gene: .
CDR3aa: CASSLAGEKLFF
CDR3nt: TGTGCCAGCAGCTTAGCGGGGGAAAAACTGTTTTTT

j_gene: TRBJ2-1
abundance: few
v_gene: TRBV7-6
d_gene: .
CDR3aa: CASSRGSSSYNEQFF
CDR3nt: TGTGCCAGCAGCCGTGGATCTAGCTCCTACAATGAGCAGTTCTTC